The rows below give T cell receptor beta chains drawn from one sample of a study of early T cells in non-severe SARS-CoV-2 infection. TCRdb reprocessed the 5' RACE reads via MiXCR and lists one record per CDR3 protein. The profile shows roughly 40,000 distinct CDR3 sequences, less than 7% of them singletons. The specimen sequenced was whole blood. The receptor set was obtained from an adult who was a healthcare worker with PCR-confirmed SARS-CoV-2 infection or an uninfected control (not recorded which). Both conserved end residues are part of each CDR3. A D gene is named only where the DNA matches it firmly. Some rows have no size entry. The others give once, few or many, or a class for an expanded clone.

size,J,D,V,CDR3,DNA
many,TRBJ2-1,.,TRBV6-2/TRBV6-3,CASSSGTYNEQFF,TGTGCCAGCAGTTCAGGGACATACAATGAGCAGTTCTTC
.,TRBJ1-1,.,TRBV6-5,CASSPGLLSNTEAFF,TGTGCCAGCAGCCCGGGACTGCTCTCGAACACTGAAGCTTTCTTT
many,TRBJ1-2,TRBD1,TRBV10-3,CASQGENYGYTF,TGTGCCTCGCAGGGGGAGAACTATGGCTACACCTTC
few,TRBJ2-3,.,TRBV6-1,CASRDTRYTQYF,TGTGCCAGCAGGGACACACGTTATACGCAGTATTTT
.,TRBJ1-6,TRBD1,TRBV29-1,CSVGQEINSPLHF,TGCAGCGTCGGACAGGAGATTAATTCACCCCTCCACTTT
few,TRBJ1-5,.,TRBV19,CASSTHVNQPQHF,TGTGCCAGTAGTACGCATGTCAATCAGCCCCAGCATTTT
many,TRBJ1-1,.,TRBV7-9,CASSFSWEGKSEAFF,TGTGCCAGCAGCTTTAGTTGGGAGGGGAAATCTGAAGCTTTCTTT
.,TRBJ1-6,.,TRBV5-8,CASSSGESLGGPSYNSPLHF,TGTGCCAGCAGCTCCGGAGAGAGTCTAGGGGGTCCATCCTATAATTCACCCCTCCACTTT
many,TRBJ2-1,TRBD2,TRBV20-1,CSARYGTSGYNEQFF,TGCAGTGCTAGGTACGGGACTAGCGGTTACAATGAGCAGTTCTTC
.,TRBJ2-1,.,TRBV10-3,CATSDNEQFF,TGTGCCACCTCAGACAATGAGCAGTTCTTC
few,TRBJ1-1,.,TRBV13,CASSLFDTEAFF,TGTGCCAGCAGCTTATTTGACACTGAAGCTTTCTTT
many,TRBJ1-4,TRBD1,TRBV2,CASRRQGGEKLFF,TGTGCCAGCAGGAGACAGGGGGGCGAAAAACTGTTTTTT
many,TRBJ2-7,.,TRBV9,CASSVEGEGYDEQYF,TGTGCCAGCAGCGTAGAGGGGGAAGGGTACGACGAGCAGTACTTC
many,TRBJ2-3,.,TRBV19,CASRVAGDTQYF,TGTGCCAGTAGAGTAGCCGGAGATACGCAGTATTTT
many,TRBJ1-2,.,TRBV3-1,CASSQAHRTYGYTF,TGTGCCAGCAGCCAAGCACACCGTACCTATGGCTACACCTTC
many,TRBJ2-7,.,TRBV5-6,CASSFSGDYEQYF,TGTGCCAGCAGCTTCAGCGGTGACTACGAGCAGTACTTC
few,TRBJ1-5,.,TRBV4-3,CASSPGYSNQPQHF,TGCGCCAGCAGCCCGGGCTATAGCAATCAGCCCCAGCATTTT
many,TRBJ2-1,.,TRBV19,CASSIGSSSYNEQFF,TGTGCCAGTAGTATCGGATCGAGCTCCTACAATGAGCAGTTCTTC
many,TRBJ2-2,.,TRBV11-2,CASSLEITGELFF,TGTGCCAGCAGCTTAGAAATTACCGGGGAGCTGTTTTTT
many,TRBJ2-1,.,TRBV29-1,CSVLTTGRGDEQFF,TGCAGCGTTCTAACGACAGGGAGGGGCGATGAGCAGTTCTTC
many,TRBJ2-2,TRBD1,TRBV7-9,CASTWTGVYTGELFF,TGTGCCAGCACCTGGACAGGGGTTTACACCGGGGAGCTGTTTTTT
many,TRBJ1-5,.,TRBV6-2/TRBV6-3,CASSYGPGGNQPQHF,TGTGCCAGCAGTTACGGGCCAGGGGGCAATCAGCCCCAGCATTTT
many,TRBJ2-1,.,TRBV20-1,CSATPGQAKPEQFF,TGCAGTGCTACCCCAGGGCAGGCTAAACCTGAGCAGTTCTTC
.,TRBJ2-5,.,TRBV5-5,CASSFAEETQYF,TGTGCCAGCAGCTTTGCGGAAGAGACCCAGTACTTC
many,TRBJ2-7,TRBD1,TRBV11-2,CASSSYRGRAYEQYF,TGTGCCAGCAGCTCGTACAGGGGTAGGGCTTACGAGCAGTACTTC
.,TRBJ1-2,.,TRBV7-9,CASLPEVTPNYGYTF,TGTGCCAGCCTCCCAGAAGTCACACCGAACTATGGCTACACCTTC
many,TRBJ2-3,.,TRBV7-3,CASSSGRIPESKADTQYF,TGTGCCAGCAGCTCCGGACGGATTCCTGAAAGTAAGGCAGATACGCAGTATTTT
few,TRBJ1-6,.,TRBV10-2,CASTPSQGDNSPLHF,TGCGCCAGCACCCCCAGCCAGGGAGATAATTCACCCCTCCACTTT
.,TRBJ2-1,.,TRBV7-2,CASSPRTSEQQFF,TGTGCCAGCAGCCCTCGAACTTCGGAACAGCAGTTCTTC